The 6 T cell receptor beta chains below were found in one sample sequenced in a study of technical replicates of blood from a handful of donors. Sequencing used immunoSEQ multiplex PCR; TCRdb keeps in-frame clones, though not all of them. The table has around 80,000 clones, just over 95% seen once. Material: T cells isolated from PBMCs. The receptors here all came from a human donor in good health.

This clone was found once. This CDR3 is CASSDSSRVSRDRGEAFF. CDR3 nucleotide sequence: TGTGCCAGCAGTGATTCTTCCAGGGTTTCACGAGATAGGGGTGAAGCTTTCTTT. The chain couples TRBV6-1 to TRBJ1-1; D may be TRBD1 (5 bases). This CDR3 comprises 18 residues. Germline CDR1 MNHNS, CDR2 SASEGT. Trimming took off 3 bases at V and 7 bases at J, with 27 bases between the two ends.

The chain recombines TRBV5-4 with TRBJ2-3, with 7 bases identical to TRBD1. This CDR3 is 13 amino acids long. Unmatched junction bases numbered 7, after V lost 7 bases and J lost 5 bases. The germline V gene encodes CDR1 SGHNT and CDR2 YYREEE (reference sequence). The CDR3 bases are TGTGCCAGCCAGGGACAGCGGCAAGATACGCAGTATTTT. It translates to CASQGQRQDTQYF.

The V and J genes are TRBV15 and TRBJ2-3, with D maybe TRBD2 (5 bases). Between the trimmed V and J ends, which lost 0 bases and 3 bases, there was a span of 7 bases. The CDR3 loop spans 14 amino acids. Germline V gene data show CDR1 as LNHNV and CDR2 as YYDKDF (reference sequence). CDR3 in DNA: TGTGCCACCAGCAGAGACAGGAGGACAGATACGCAGTATTTT. Its translation is CATSRDRRTDTQYF.

The chain combines TRBV4-3 with TRBJ2-1, with 11 bases that match TRBD2. The junction had 14 bases not matched to a gene; V was cut back by 1 base and J by 0 bases. Germline V gene data show CDR1 as LGHNA and CDR2 as YSLEER. This CDR3 is built from 21 residues. The CDR3 loop is CASSQGSGGLAASSSYNEQFF. In DNA, the CDR3 is TGCGCCAGCAGCCAAGGATCGGGGGGACTAGCGGCCAGCAGCTCCTACAATGAGCAGTTCTTC.

The V and J genes are TRBV4-3 and TRBJ2-3; possible D gene TRBD2, 6 bases. Germline lookup yields CDR1 LGHNA and CDR2 YSLEER. CDR3 length: 15 residues. Trimming shortened V by 2 bases and J by 0 bases, and 9 bases separated the two germline ends. CDR3 nucleotide sequence: TGCGCCAGCAGCCAACTAGCGCTTAGCACAGATACGCAGTATTTT. The encoded protein is CASSQLALSTDTQYF.

The chain has TRBV20-1 and TRBJ1-5, with D hard to call. The CDR3 has 11 residues. Looked up from germline, CDR1 is DFQATT and CDR2 is SNEGSKA (reference sequence). The V gene lost 4 bases and the J gene lost 4 bases, with 5 bases spanning the gap. CDR3 in amino acids: CSAKRNQPQHF. For the CDR3, the DNA is TGCAGTGCTAAGCGAAATCAGCCCCAGCATTTT.